This TCR beta chain was identified in a study of blood T cell repertoires in COVID-19. The overall study: Both acute and convalescent COVID-19 samples were obtained from the United States, Italy and Spain. Sources were T cells, B-cell-depleted T cells, or PBMCs; the material itself was cDNA or gDNA.

In the study's own analysis: Researchers report that nucleated cell counts were estimated from reference gene primer amplification. Measured with immunoSEQ multiplex PCR; TCRdb has only the in-frame clones, and not every one. V and J calls and clone size are as listed in that table; D and trimming were resolved from the DNA. The table has about 170,000 clones, about 90% seen once. Germline loops: CDR1 PRHDT, CDR2 FYEKMQ (reference sequence). This CDR3 comprises 15 residues. V was pared by 2 bases and J by 0 bases, with 5 bases between. The Seattle patients joined while their infection was active and were tracked longitudinally afterward.

The TCR was taken from a woman aged 55-70 years with COVID-19, enrolled during active disease. Input material: peripheral blood. The chain employs TRBV13 and TRBJ2-6; D not certain. The chain's CDR3 is CASSLIVSGANVLTF. In DNA form, the CDR3 reads TGTGCCAGCAGCTTAATAGTCTCTGGGGCCAACGTCCTGACTTTC. Using reference TRBV13 and TRBJ2-6 for the parts outside the CDR3, the full variable domain is AAGVIQSPRHLIKEKRETATLKCYPIPRHDTVYWYQQGPGQDPQFLISFYEKMQSDKGSIPDRFSAQQFSDYHSELNMSSLELGDSALYFCASSLIVSGANVLTFGAGSRLTVL.